This T cell receptor beta chain was observed in a study of T cell changes during pregnancy in multiple sclerosis. There are 14 residues in the CDR3. The germline V gene has CDR1 SQVTM and CDR2 ANQGSEA. Trimming took 7 bases from V and 1 from J; bases not matched to a gene: 5. Produced via immunoSEQ multiplex PCR; TCRdb's table is partial and in-frame only. The sample comprises tens of thousands of clones, under 95% of which are singletons, and less than 0.65% rests with the top ten. The specimen comprised CD4+ T cells from peripheral blood mononuclear cells, sampled in the third trimester of pregnancy. The V call is TRBV29-1, the J call TRBJ2-7, with 12 bases fitting TRBD2. This TCR was sampled from a female donor with multiple sclerosis, enrolled in a pregnancy study. CDR3 coding DNA: TGCAGCGCCCCCCTAGCGGGAGGGTCCTACGAGCAGTACTTC. Protein sequence: CSAPLAGGSYEQYF.